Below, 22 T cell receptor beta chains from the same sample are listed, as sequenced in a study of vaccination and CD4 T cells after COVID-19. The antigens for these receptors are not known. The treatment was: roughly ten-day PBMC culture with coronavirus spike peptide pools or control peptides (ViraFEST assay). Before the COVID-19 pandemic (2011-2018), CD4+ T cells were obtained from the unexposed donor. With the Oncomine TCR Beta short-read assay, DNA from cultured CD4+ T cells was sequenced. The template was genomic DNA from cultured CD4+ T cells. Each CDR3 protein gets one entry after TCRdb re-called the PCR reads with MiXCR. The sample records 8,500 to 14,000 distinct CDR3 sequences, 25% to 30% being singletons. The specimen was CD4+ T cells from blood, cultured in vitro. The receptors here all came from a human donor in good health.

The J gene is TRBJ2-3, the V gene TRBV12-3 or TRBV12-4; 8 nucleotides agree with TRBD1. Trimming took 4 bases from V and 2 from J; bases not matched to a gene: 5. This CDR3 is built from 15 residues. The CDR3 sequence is CASSSRTGNTDTQYF. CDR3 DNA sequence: TGTGCCAGCAGTTCCCGGACAGGGAACACAGATACGCAGTATTTT.

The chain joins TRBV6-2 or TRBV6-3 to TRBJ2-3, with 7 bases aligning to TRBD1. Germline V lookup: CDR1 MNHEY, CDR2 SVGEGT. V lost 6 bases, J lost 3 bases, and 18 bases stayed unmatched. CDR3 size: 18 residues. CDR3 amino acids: CASSFNVADRVGTDTQYF. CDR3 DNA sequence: TGTGCCAGCAGCTTCAATGTTGCTGACAGGGTTGGGACAGATACGCAGTATTTT.

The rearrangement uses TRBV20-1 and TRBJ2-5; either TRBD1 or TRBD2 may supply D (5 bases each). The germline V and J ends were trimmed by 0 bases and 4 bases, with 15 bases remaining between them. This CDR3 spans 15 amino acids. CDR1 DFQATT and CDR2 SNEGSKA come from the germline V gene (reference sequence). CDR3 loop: CSAREPGTMGETQYF. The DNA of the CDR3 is TGCAGTGCTAGAGAGCCGGGGACCATGGGAGAGACCCAGTACTTC.

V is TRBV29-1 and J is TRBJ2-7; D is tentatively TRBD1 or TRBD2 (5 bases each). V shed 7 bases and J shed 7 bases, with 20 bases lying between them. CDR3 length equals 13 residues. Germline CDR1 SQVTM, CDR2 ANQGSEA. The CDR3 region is CSGEKLGTREQYF. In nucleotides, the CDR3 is TGCAGCGGGGAAAAGCTGGGGACGAGGGAGCAGTACTTC.

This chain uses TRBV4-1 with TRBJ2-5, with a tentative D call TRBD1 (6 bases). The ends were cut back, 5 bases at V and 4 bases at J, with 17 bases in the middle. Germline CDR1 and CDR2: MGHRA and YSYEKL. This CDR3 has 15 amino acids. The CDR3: CASSERTARPETQYF. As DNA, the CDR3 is TGCGCCAGCAGCGAACGGACAGCCCGACCAGAGACCCAGTACTTC.

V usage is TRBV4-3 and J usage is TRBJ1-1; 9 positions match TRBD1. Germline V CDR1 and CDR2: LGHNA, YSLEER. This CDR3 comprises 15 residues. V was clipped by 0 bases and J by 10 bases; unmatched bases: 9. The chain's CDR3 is CASSQEATGGLRAFF. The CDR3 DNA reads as TGCGCCAGCAGCCAAGAGGCCACAGGGGGCCTGAGAGCTTTCTTT.

The CDR3 DNA is TGTGCCAGTAGTATCTATGTAGCGGGATACACCGTCGAGGAGCTGTTTTTT. This encodes CASSIYVAGYTVEELFF. This chain joins TRBV19 and TRBJ2-2; TRBD2 aligns across 8 bases. Germline-derived CDR1 and CDR2 are LNHDA and SQIVND (reference sequence). The CDR3 is 17 amino acids. J lost 10 bases, V lost 3 bases, and 16 bases had no gene match.

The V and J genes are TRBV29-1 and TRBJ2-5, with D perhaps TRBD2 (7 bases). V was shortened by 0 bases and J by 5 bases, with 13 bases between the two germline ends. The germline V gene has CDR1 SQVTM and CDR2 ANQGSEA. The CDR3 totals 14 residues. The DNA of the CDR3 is TGCAGCGTTGAAGACCGCGGGGGCGGGGAGACCCAGTACTTC. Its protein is CSVEDRGGGETQYF.

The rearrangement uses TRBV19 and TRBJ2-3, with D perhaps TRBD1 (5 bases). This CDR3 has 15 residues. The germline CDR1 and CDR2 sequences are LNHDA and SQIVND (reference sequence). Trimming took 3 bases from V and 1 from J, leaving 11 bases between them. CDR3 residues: CASSIGAGRTDTQYF. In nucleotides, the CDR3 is TGTGCCAGTAGTATTGGGGCAGGCCGCACAGATACGCAGTATTTT.

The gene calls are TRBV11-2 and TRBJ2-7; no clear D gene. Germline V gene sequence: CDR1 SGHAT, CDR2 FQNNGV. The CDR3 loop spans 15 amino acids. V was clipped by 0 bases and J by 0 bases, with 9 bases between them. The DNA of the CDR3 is TGTGCCAGCAGCTTAGAAACGTTTGGCTCCTACGAGCAGTACTTC. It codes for CASSLETFGSYEQYF.

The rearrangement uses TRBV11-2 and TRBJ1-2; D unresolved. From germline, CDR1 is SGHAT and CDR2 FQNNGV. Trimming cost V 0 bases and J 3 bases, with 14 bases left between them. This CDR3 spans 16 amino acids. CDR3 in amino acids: CASSLDHAREYYGYTF. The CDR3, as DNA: TGTGCCAGCAGCTTAGATCACGCCCGGGAGTACTATGGCTACACCTTC.

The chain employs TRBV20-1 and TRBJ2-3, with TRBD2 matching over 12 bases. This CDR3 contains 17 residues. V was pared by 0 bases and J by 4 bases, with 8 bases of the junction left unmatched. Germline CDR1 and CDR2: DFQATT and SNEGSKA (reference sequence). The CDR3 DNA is TGCAGTGCTAGAGATCTCCTAGCGGGAGGGCCGTCAGATACGCAGTATTTT. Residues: CSARDLLAGGPSDTQYF.

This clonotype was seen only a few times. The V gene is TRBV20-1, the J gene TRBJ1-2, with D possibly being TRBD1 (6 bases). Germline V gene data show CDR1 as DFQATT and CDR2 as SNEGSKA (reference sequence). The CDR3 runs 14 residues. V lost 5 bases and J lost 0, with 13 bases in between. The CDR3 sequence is CSAPRQVPNYGYTF. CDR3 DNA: TGCAGTGCTCCGCGACAGGTCCCTAACTATGGCTACACCTTC.

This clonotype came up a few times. This CDR3 reads CASSLGGREGTDTQYF. The CDR3 region has the DNA TGTGCCAGCAGCTTAGGCGGGAGAGAAGGCACAGATACGCAGTATTTT. J is TRBJ2-3 and V is TRBV7-3; 7 bases line up with TRBD2. The CDR3 has 16 residues. Trimming took 2 bases from V and 1 from J; bases not matched to a gene: 6. CDR1 is SGHTA and CDR2 is FQGTGA in the germline V gene.

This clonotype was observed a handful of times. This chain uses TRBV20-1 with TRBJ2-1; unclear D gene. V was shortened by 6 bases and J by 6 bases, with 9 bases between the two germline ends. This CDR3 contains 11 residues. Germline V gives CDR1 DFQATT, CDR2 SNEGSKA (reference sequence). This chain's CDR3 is CSAKPINEQFF. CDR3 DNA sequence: TGCAGTGCCAAACCTATCAATGAGCAGTTCTTC.

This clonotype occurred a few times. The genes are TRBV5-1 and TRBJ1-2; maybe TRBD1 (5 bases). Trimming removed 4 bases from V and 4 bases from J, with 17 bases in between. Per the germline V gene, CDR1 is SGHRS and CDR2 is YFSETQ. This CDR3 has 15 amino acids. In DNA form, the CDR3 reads TGCGCCAGCAGCCCCCGCCAGGGCGTTGGCTATGGCTACACCTTC. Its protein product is CASSPRQGVGYGYTF. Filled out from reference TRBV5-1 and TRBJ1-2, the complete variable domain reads KAGVTQTPRYLIKTRGQQVTLSCSPISGHRSVSWYQQTPGQGLQFLFEYFSETQRNKGNFPGRFSGRQFSNSRSEMNVSTLELGDSALYLCASSPRQGVGYGYTFGSGTRLTVV.

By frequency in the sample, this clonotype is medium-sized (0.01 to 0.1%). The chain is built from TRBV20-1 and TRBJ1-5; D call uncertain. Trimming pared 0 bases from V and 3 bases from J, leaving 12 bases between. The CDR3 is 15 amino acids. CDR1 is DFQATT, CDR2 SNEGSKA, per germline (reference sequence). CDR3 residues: CSARDPGRINQPQHF. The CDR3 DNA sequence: TGCAGTGCTAGAGATCCCGGCAGAATCAATCAGCCCCAGCATTTT.

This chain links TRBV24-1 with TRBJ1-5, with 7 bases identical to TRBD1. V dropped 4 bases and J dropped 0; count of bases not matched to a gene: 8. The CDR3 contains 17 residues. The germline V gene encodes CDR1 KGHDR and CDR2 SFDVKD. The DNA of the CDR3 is TGTGCCACCAGTGACCCTGGGACAGCAGATAGCAATCAGCCCCAGCATTTT. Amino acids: CATSDPGTADSNQPQHF.

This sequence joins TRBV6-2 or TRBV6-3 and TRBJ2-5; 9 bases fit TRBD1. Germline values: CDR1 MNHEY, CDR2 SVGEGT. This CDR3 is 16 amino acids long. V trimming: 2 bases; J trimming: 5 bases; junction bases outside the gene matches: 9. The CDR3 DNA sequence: TGTGCCAGCAGTTACCGGACAGGGGATTTAATCGAGACCCAGTACTTC. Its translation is CASSYRTGDLIETQYF.

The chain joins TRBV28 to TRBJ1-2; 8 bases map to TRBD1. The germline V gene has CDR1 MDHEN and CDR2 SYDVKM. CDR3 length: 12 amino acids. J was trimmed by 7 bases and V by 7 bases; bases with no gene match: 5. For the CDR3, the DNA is TGTGCCAGCATTGGACAGGGTTTTGGCTACACCTTC. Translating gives CASIGQGFGYTF.

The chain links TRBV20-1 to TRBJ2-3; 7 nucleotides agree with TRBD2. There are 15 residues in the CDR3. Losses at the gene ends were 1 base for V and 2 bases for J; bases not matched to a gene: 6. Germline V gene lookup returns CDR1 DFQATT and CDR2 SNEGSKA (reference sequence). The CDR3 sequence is CSARVRLANTDTQYF. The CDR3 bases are TGCAGTGCTAGAGTCCGACTAGCCAACACAGATACGCAGTATTTT.

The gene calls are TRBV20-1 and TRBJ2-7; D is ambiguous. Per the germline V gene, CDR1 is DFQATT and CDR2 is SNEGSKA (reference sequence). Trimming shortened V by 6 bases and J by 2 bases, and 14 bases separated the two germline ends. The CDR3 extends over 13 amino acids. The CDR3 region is CSARRPQTYEQYF. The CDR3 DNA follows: TGCAGTGCCCGAAGGCCACAGACCTACGAGCAGTACTTC.